The rows below give T cell receptor beta chains drawn from one sample of a study of CD8+ T cells in alopecia areata. The protocol was immunoSEQ multiplex PCR, while the TCRdb copy is restricted to in-frame clones and leaves out a portion. The data contain approximately 180,000 clones, approximately 52% of them singletons. Sequencing was performed on CD4+ T cells sorted from blood, taken at roughly week 58, from a patient treated with tofacitinib. The source is a human donor with alopecia areata. Both conserved end residues are trimmed from each CDR3.

j_call v_call cdr3_aa
TRBJ1-6 TRBV18 ASSDRVFSPLH
TRBJ2-3 TRBV4-1 ASSQLAGGLSTDTQY
TRBJ1-5 TRBV6-5 ASATGVDQPQH
TRBJ1-5 TRBV7-2 ASSRTGGEYPQH
TRBJ2-6 TRBV7-9 ASSSDRERNVLT
TRBJ2-6 TRBV5-1 ASSLIGSSGANVLT
TRBJ2-7 TRBV27 ASSSMAGGSYEQY
TRBJ2-3 TRBV30 AWRRGLAGDTQY
TRBJ1-1 TRBV30 AWSGQGGTEAF
TRBJ2-5 TRBV6-5 ASSYSRLRQETQY
TRBJ1-2 TRBV15 ATSRDLRTGGYGYT
TRBJ2-1 TRBV23-1 ASSQSGGQGDYNEQF
TRBJ2-1 TRBV20-1 SARESSTEF
TRBJ2-5 TRBV7-3 ASSLTSGPQETQY
TRBJ2-5 TRBV5-1 ASSSGAGQETQY
TRBJ2-3 TRBV30 AWSVQETDTQY
TRBJ1-2 TRBV29-1 SVEGGQWNYGYT
TRBJ1-2 TRBV7-8 ASSLEQGLEGYT
TRBJ1-1 TRBV4-1 ASSQTTGLNTEAF
TRBJ2-3 TRBV7-9 ASSLGGATDTQY
TRBJ1-5 TRBV2 ASSEALGRASGQPQH
TRBJ1-5 TRBV7-8 ASRPRGPNQPQH
TRBJ2-1 TRBV4-1 ASSQGTSGGSGYYNEQF
TRBJ1-1 TRBV4-1 ASSHPGENTEAF
TRBJ2-6 TRBV29-1 SVGNSHSGANVLT
TRBJ1-6 TRBV2 ASSAGTVGPLH
TRBJ1-2 TRBV6-5 ASSYSKQTYGYT
TRBJ2-6 TRBV7-9 ASSLVLGSGANVLT
TRBJ2-5 TRBV2 ASSERRSQETQY
TRBJ1-2 TRBV6-6 ASSYQGKSGGYT
TRBJ1-2 TRBV5-1 ASSLEGAGYT
TRBJ1-5 TRBV6-1 ASGQGRDQPQH
TRBJ1-4 TRBV30 AWHQRTAEKLF
TRBJ2-2 TRBV10-3 AISESMRSSTGELF
TRBJ2-5 TRBV9 ASSPGGTQY
TRBJ2-7 TRBV9 ASSAPGTSGGEQY
TRBJ2-7 TRBV5-1 ASSPAPTGTYEQY
TRBJ2-3 TRBV7-9 ASSFPSSADTQY
TRBJ2-7 TRBV6-5 ASSWVAGAAYEQY
TRBJ1-1 TRBV27 ASSPAKRDTEAF
TRBJ1-1 TRBV5-1 ASSPPGMNTEAF
TRBJ1-4 TRBV5-1 ASSSDSSYRKANEKLF
TRBJ2-3 TRBV11-3 ASSLDRGGGTDTQY
TRBJ2-5 TRBV7-9 ASSLTAEETQY
TRBJ2-3 TRBV15 ATSRGTSGSTDTQY
TRBJ2-7 TRBV6-5 ASSSHYEQY
TRBJ2-1 TRBV5-4 ASSLGPPYEYNEQF
TRBJ2-7 TRBV25-1 ASNREGHEQY
TRBJ2-3 TRBV7-2 ASSPNGRGADTQY
TRBJ1-2 TRBV6-5 ASSADRAPYGYT